This entry describes one T cell receptor beta chain. What it binds is unknown. The sample originates from a study of cytotoxic CD8 clonotypes in ibrutinib-treated CLL. Looking at the study overall: Included were 11 to 12 relapsed/refractory and 15 treatment-naive patients, of whom 17 to 18 were IGHV unmutated. Study-level points and caveats: Before falling back toward baseline at progression, clonality had risen at the time of ibrutinib response. At the start, clonality exceeded age-matched healthy donors and followed circulating CD8+ T-cell counts.

The method was immunoSEQ multiplex PCR; TCRdb's version includes in-frame clones alone and lacks a portion of them. The sample includes some 150,000 clones, roughly 80% of them seen just once. The CDR3 has 15 amino acids. The junction had 14 bases not matched to a gene; V was cut back by 6 bases and J by 9 bases. Per germline, CDR1 SGHAT and CDR2 FQNNGV. The TCR was taken from a human donor with chronic lymphocytic leukemia. The rearrangement links TRBV11-2 to TRBJ2-1, with 7 bases aligning to TRBD2. The sequences come from PBMCs, collected after 12 months of ibrutinib treatment. CDR3 in DNA: TGTGCCAGCAGTTCCCCCCCAGGCGGGGGAATTGAGCAGTTCTTC. As protein: CASSSPPGGGIEQFF.